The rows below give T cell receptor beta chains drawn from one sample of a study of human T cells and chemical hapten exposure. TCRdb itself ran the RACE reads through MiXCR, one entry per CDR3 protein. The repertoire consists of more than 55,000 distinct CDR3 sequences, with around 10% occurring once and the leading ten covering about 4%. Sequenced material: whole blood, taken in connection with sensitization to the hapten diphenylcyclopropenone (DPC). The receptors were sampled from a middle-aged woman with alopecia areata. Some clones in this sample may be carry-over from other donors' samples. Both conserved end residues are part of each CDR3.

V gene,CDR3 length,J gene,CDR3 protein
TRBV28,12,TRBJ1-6,CASVQADSPLHF
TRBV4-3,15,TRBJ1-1,CASSQEGRLDTEAFF
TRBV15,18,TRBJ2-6,CATSGGGLPQAGANVLAF
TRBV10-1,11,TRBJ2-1,CASSVGLEQFF
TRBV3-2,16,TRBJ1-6,CASSHGQGAENSPLHF
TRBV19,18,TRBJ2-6,CASEQPGTVNSGANVLTF
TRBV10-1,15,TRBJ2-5,CASSEGLAGQETQYF
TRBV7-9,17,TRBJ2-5,CASSLQQGWSGGETQYF
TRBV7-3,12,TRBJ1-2,CASSSSGSGYTF
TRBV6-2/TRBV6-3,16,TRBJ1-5,CASRPNPNRGGKPQHF
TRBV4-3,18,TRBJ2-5,CASSQGWGRVGTEETQYF
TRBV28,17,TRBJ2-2,CASTQRSGSTRDGELFF
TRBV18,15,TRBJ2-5,CASSLGLAVQETQYF
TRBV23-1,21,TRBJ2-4,CASSRIGRDRERGWAKNIQYF
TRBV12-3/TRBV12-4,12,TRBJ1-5,CASSLRNQPQHF
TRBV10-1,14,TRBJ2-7,CASSESGDGYEQYF
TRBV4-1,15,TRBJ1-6,CASSQFTGNNSPLHF
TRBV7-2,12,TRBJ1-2,CASSLRGNGYTF
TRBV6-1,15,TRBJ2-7,CASSAPGQGRHEQYF